This T cell receptor beta chain was observed in a study of CD8+ T cells in alopecia areata. RNA was isolated and reverse transcribed to cDNA, the sequencing template. Profiling relied on immunoSEQ multiplex PCR, and the TCRdb table lists in-frame clones only, not all of them. The table lists over 150,000 clones, around 60% of them singletons, with roughly 12% in the top ten. V was clipped by 6 bases and J by 0 bases, with 17 bases between them. The CDR3 has 16 amino acids. Germline CDR1 SEHNR, CDR2 FQNEAQ (reference sequence). Treatment here: oral pan-JAK inhibitor, 5-10 mg twice daily. The sequenced sample was CD8+ T cells sorted from blood, obtained at week 24, from a patient treated with tofacitinib. This receptor was taken from a human donor with alopecia areata. This chain links TRBV7-9 with TRBJ1-1; D uncertain. CDR3 region: CASRAREGRVNTEAFF. The CDR3 DNA reads TGTGCCAGCAGGGCGAGGGAGGGTAGAGTGAACACTGAAGCTTTCTTT.